This entry is about one T cell receptor beta chain. The antigen is unknown. Sequencing used immunoSEQ multiplex PCR; TCRdb keeps in-frame clones, though not all of them. The sample consists of some 37,000 clones, around 85% of them appearing once. The data stem from a study of T cells in narcolepsy. At the level of the study: Healthy controls were enrolled alongside patients with narcolepsy type 1 or type 2. Whole-study findings and limits: Autoreactive clone sequences were missing from some blood memory CD4+ repertoires. Autoreactive clonotypes reportedly recurred in blood of same and different patients, not controls. Comparing one patient's CSF and blood CD4+ clonotypes highlighted HCRT- and TRIB2-specific autoreactive clonotypes.

This clonotype originated in a human donor with narcolepsy. The sample taken for sequencing was CD45RA- memory CD4+ T cells from PBMCs.

For the CDR3, the DNA is TGTGCCAGCAGTGACGGGGGCACAGGCCTTGGAAACACCATATATTTT. Its protein product is CASSDGGTGLGNTIYF. This chain links TRBV2 with TRBJ1-3; D is possibly TRBD1 (6 bases). The V end lost 3 bases, the J end lost 3 bases, and 15 bases lay between the germline ends. The germline V gene has CDR1 SNHLY and CDR2 FYNNEI. This CDR3 region has 16 residues.